This TCR beta chain was captured by sequencing in a study of blood T cell repertoires in COVID-19. V was clipped by 2 bases and J by 7 bases, with 15 bases between them. In germline, CDR1 is MNHNS, CDR2 SASEGT. CDR3 length: 14 amino acids. The protocol was immunoSEQ multiplex PCR, while the TCRdb copy is restricted to in-frame clones and leaves out a portion. The sample gives roughly 40,000 clones, about 85% of which show up once; 25% to 35% is in the top ten. The TCR originated in a woman aged 80 or over with acute or convalescent COVID-19. The V call is TRBV6-1, the J call TRBJ2-7; weak D call: TRBD2 (5 bases). The sample consisted of peripheral blood. The CDR3, as DNA: TGTGCCAGCAGTGAACCCCTCCGGGGTATGGAGCAGTACTTC. As protein: CASSEPLRGMEQYF.